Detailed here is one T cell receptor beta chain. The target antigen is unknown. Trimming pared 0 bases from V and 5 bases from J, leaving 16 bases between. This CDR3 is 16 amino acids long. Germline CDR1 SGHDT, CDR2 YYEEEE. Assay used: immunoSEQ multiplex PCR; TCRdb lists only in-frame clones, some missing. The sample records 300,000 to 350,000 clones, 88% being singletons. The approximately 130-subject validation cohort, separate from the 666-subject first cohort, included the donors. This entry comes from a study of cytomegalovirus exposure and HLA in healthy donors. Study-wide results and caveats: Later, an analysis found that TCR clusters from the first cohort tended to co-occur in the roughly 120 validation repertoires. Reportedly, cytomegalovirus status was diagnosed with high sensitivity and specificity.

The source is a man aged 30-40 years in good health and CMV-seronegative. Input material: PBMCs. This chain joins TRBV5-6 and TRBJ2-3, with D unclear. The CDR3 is CASSLDLQPAKDTQYF. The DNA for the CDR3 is TGTGCCAGCAGCTTGGACCTACAGCCCGCAAAAGATACGCAGTATTTT.